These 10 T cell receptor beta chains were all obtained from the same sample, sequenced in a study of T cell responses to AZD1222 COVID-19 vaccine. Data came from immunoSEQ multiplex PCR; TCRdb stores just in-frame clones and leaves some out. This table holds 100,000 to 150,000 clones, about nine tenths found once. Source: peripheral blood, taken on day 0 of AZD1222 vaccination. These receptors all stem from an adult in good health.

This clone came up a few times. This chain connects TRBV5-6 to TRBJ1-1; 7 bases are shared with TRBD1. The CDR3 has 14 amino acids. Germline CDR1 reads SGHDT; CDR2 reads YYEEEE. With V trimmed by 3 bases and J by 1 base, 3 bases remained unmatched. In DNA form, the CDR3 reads TGTGCCAGCAGCTCTACAGGGGAGAACACTGAAGCTTTCTTT. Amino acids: CASSSTGENTEAFF.

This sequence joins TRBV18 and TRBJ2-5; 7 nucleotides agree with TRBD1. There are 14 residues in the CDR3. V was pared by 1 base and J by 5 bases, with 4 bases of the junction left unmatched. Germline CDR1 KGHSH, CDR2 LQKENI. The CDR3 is CASSPQGAPETQYF. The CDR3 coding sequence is TGTGCCAGCTCACCACAGGGGGCCCCTGAGACCCAGTACTTC.

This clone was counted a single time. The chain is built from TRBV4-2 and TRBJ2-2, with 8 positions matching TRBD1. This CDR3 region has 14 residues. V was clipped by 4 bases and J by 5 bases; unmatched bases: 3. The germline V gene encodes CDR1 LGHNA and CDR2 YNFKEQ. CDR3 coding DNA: TGTGCCAGCAGCCCACAGGGGGTGACCGGGGAGCTGTTTTTT. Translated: CASSPQGVTGELFF.

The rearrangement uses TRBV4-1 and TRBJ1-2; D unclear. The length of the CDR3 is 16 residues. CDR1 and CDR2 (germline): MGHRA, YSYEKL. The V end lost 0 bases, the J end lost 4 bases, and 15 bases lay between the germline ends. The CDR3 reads CASSQDYAAGPYGYTF. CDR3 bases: TGCGCCAGCAGCCAAGATTATGCGGCGGGCCCCTATGGCTACACCTTC.

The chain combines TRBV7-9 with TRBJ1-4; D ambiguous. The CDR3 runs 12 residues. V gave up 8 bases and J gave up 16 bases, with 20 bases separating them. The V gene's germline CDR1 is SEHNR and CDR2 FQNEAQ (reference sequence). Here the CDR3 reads CASGPLNPSAFF. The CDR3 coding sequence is TGTGCCAGCGGACCACTCAACCCAAGTGCGTTTTTT. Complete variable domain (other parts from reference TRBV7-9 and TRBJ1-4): DTGVSQNPRHKITKRGQNVTFRCDPISEHNRLYWYRQTLGQGPEFLTYFQNEAQLEKSRLLSDRFSAERPKGSFSTLEIQRTEQGDSAMYLCASGPLNPSAFFGSGTQLSVL.

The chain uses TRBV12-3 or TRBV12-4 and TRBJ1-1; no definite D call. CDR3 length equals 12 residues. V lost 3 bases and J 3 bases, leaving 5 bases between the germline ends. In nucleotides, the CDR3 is TGTGCCAGCAGTTTCGGTTACACTGAAGCTTTCTTT. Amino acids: CASSFGYTEAFF.

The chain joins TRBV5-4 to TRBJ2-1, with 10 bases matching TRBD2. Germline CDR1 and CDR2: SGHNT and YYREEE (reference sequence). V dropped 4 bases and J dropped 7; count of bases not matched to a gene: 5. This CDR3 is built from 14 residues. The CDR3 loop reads CASSTTTSGNEQFF. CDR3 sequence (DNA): TGTGCCAGCAGCACGACGACTAGCGGGAATGAGCAGTTCTTC.

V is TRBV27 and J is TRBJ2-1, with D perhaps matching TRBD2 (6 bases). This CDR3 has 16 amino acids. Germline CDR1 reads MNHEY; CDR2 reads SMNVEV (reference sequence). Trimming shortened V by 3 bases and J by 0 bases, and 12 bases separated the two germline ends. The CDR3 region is CASSFGGVLSYNEQFF. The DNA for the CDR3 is TGTGCCAGCAGTTTCGGCGGGGTCCTCTCCTACAATGAGCAGTTCTTC.

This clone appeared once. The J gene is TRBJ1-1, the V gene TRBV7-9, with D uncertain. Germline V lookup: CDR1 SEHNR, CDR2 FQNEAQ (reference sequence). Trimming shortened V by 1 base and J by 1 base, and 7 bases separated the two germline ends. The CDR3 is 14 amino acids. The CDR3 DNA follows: TGTGCCAGCAGCTTAGACGGTCCGAACACTGAAGCTTTCTTT. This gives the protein CASSLDGPNTEAFF.

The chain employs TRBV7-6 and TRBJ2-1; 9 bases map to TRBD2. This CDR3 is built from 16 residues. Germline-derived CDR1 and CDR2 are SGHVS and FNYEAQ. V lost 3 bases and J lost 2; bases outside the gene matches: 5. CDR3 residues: CASSFHRGGAYNEQFF. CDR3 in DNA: TGTGCCAGCAGCTTTCATCGCGGGGGGGCCTACAATGAGCAGTTCTTC.